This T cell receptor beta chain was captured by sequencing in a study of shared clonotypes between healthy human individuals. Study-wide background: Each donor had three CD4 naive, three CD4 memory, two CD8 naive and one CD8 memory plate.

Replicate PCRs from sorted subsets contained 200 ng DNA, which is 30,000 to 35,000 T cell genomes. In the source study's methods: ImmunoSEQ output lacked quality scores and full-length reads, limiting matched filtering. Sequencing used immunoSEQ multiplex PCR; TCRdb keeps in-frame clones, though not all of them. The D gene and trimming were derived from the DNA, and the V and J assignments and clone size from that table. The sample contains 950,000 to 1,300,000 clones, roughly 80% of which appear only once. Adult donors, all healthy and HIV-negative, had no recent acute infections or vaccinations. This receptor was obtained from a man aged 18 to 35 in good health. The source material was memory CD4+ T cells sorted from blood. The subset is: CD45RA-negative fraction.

The CDR3 coding sequence is TGTGCCAGCAGCCGGCCCGGGGACGGAAACACCATATATTTT. Its translation is CASSRPGDGNTIYF. This sequence joins TRBV7-6 and TRBJ1-3, with D perhaps matching TRBD1 (5 bases). Germline-derived CDR1 and CDR2 are SGHVS and FNYEAQ. There are 14 residues in the CDR3. V dropped 5 bases and J dropped 4 bases, with 12 bases sitting between them.